This TCR beta chain was found in a study of blood T cell repertoires in COVID-19. Overall study context: Material from acute and convalescent COVID-19 was sourced from the United States, Italy and Spain. The analysed material was cDNA or gDNA that came from T cells, B-cell-depleted T cells, or PBMCs.

Per the study methods: Reference gene primers were amplified, and this amplification served to estimate nucleated cell counts. Using immunoSEQ multiplex PCR, the repertoire was profiled, and TCRdb retains in-frame clones only, with some absent. D and trimming were read from the DNA, whereas the V and J calls and clone size are those reported in that table. Of 410,000 or so clones listed, around nine tenths are singletons. Looked up from germline, CDR1 is MNHNY and CDR2 is SVGAGI (reference sequence). This CDR3 is built from 16 residues. Unmatched junction bases numbered 7, after V lost 1 base and J lost 4 bases. Seattle patients were enrolled during active infection and followed longitudinally.

The TCR comes from a woman aged 40 to 49 with COVID-19, enrolled during active disease. The chain links TRBV6-6 to TRBJ1-3, with 7 nucleotides matching TRBD1. Sequencing was performed on peripheral blood. The CDR3, as DNA: TGTGCCAGCAGTTACTTACCAACAGGGGAGGGAAACACCATATATTTT. Its protein product is CASSYLPTGEGNTIYF.